These T cell receptor beta chains were read from a single sample in a study of neoadjuvant anti-PD-1 for oral cavity cancer. TCRdb's copy holds only in-frame clones and misses some; the assay was immunoSEQ multiplex PCR. The table includes about 13,000 clones, 67% detected once. Sample: PBMCs, taken after nivolumab (anti-PD-1) treatment. The receptors were gathered from a person aged 35 to 85 with oral cavity squamous cell carcinoma. Each CDR3 is given with its conserved first and last residue. The order of the fields is clone size, V gene, J gene, D gene, CDR3 DNA, CDR3 protein. D genes are given only for firm matches. Size values are once, few and many counts, or a class for expanded clones, and some rows have none.

NA	TRBV30	TRBJ1-4	NA	TGTGCCTGGGCAGGGCTAGGGGAAAAACTGTTTTTT	CAWAGLGEKLFF
NA	TRBV6-5	TRBJ1-2	NA	TGTGCCAGCAGTCATTGGAACCGGGACTATGGCTACACCTTC	CASSHWNRDYGYTF
NA	TRBV10-1	TRBJ1-2	NA	TGCGCCAGCAGTGGTGGGCGGGGGCCTAACTATGGCTACACCTTC	CASSGGRGPNYGYTF
NA	TRBV2	TRBJ2-3	TRBD2	TGTGCCAGCAGGGGGGAGGGATTAACAGATACGCAGTATTTT	CASRGEGLTDTQYF
NA	TRBV30	TRBJ1-5	TRBD1	TGTGCCATTGGGACAGGGGGTTATAGCAATCAGCCCCAGCATTTT	CAIGTGGYSNQPQHF
few	TRBV19	TRBJ2-2	TRBD2	TGTGCCAGTAGTAAGGGACTAGCGGGTGGGGACACCGGGGAGCTGTTTTTT	CASSKGLAGGDTGELFF
NA	TRBV6-6	TRBJ2-2	NA	TGTGCCAGCAGTTACTCTGAGGGCGGGGAGCTGTTTTTT	CASSYSEGGELFF
NA	TRBV30	TRBJ2-2	NA	TGTGCCTGGAGTCTAGGCAGCAATTCGAACACCGGGGAGCTGTTTTTT	CAWSLGSNSNTGELFF
NA	TRBV30	TRBJ2-7	NA	TGTGCCTTATCCCGGGGGCTAGGCTCCTACGAGCAGTACTTC	CALSRGLGSYEQYF
few	TRBV5-4	TRBJ1-1	NA	TGTGCCAGCAGCTTGATAGGGATCGGCACTGAAGCTTTCTTT	CASSLIGIGTEAFF
NA	TRBV28	TRBJ1-2	NA	TGTGCCAGCAGCCCTCGGGGCGGGGATGGCTACACCTTC	CASSPRGGDGYTF
NA	TRBV5-1	TRBJ2-7	TRBD2	TGCGCCAGCAGCTTGGCCGAAACTAGCGGGAGCTCCTACGAGCAGTACTTC	CASSLAETSGSSYEQYF
NA	TRBV29-1	TRBJ2-3	TRBD2	TGCAGCGTTGAAGCGGGGGGTTCCACAGATACGCAGTATTTT	CSVEAGGSTDTQYF
NA	TRBV6-1	TRBJ2-7	NA	TGTGCCAGCAGTGGACTTCCCCTAGGACAGACATCCTACGAGCAGTACTTC	CASSGLPLGQTSYEQYF
NA	TRBV5-5	TRBJ2-3	NA	TGTGCCAGCAGCTCCGCCGGGACTGCCTTGTCAGATACGCAGTATTTT	CASSSAGTALSDTQYF
NA	TRBV9	TRBJ2-7	TRBD1	TGTGCCAGCAGCGAGACAGGGCTGGGCTACGAGCAGTACTTC	CASSETGLGYEQYF
few	TRBV5-6	TRBJ2-5	NA	TGTGCCAGCAGCTTTAGGGCCACATACCAAGAGACCCAGTACTTC	CASSFRATYQETQYF
NA	TRBV5-6	TRBJ2-2	NA	TGTGCCAGCAGTTTGACAGGGAACACCGGGGAGCTGTTTTTT	CASSLTGNTGELFF
NA	TRBV29-1	TRBJ2-5	NA	TGCAGCGTTCGACGGTTGGAGGAGACCCAGTACTTC	CSVRRLEETQYF
NA	TRBV28	TRBJ1-2	TRBD1	TGTGCCGCCCGGACAGGCCCCTCCGTTGGCTATGGCTACACCTTC	CAARTGPSVGYGYTF
NA	TRBV9	TRBJ2-3	NA	TGTGCCAGCAGCTTTACAACGACAGATACGCAGTATTTT	CASSFTTTDTQYF
NA	TRBV6-4	TRBJ1-5	NA	TGTGCCAGCAGTGTTCTCTGGCGACCAGAAGTTAATCAGCCCCAGCATTTT	CASSVLWRPEVNQPQHF
NA	TRBV11-1	TRBJ1-4	TRBD1	TGTGCCAGCAGCCGTACCGGGACAGCAGATGAAAAACTGTTTTTT	CASSRTGTADEKLFF
NA	TRBV2	TRBJ1-4	TRBD1	TGTGCCAGCAGTGACCCCGGGACAGGGGTTTGGGAAAAACTGTTTTTT	CASSDPGTGVWEKLFF
NA	TRBV2	TRBJ1-3	NA	TGTGCCAGGAAAGGGATCTCTGGAAACACCATATATTTT	CARKGISGNTIYF
NA	TRBV7-8	TRBJ2-2	NA	TGTGCCAGCAGCCCAGAGGACGTCCGGAACACCGGGGAGCTGTTTTTT	CASSPEDVRNTGELFF
few	TRBV6-5	TRBJ1-1	NA	TGTGCCAGCAGTGCCTTAGGGACAACAGCTGAAGCTTTCTTT	CASSALGTTAEAFF
once	TRBV30	TRBJ1-4	TRBD1	TGTGCCTGGAGTGTACGGGACAGGGCTAATGAAAAACTGTTTTTT	CAWSVRDRANEKLFF
NA	TRBV10-2	TRBJ2-1	TRBD2	TGCGCCAGCAGTGCGTTGGTGGCGGGAGGGCGGGAGCAGTTCTTC	CASSALVAGGREQFF
NA	TRBV5-1	TRBJ1-4	TRBD1	TGCGCCAGCAGCCCGGGACAGAAGGTTGCAACTAATGAAAAACTGTTTTTT	CASSPGQKVATNEKLFF
NA	TRBV5-4	TRBJ2-2	NA	TGTGCCAGCAGCTTGCGAGGGACGAACACCGGGGAGCTGTTTTTT	CASSLRGTNTGELFF
once	TRBV5-4	TRBJ1-4	TRBD1	TGTGCCAGCAGCTCGCTCCGGGACAGAAGGGAAAAACTGTTTTTT	CASSSLRDRREKLFF
NA	TRBV11-2	TRBJ2-7	TRBD1	TGTGCCAGCAGCTTAGACGGGACAGTTTCCTACGAGCAGTACTTC	CASSLDGTVSYEQYF
once	TRBV6-6	TRBJ2-7	TRBD2	TGTGCCAGCAGGGAGCGGGAGACGTTATACGAGCAGTACTTC	CASRERETLYEQYF
NA	TRBV27	TRBJ2-2	TRBD1	TGTGCCAGCAGTTTCCGCCCTCCGGGACAGGGGAGGACCGGGGAGCTGTTTTTT	CASSFRPPGQGRTGELFF